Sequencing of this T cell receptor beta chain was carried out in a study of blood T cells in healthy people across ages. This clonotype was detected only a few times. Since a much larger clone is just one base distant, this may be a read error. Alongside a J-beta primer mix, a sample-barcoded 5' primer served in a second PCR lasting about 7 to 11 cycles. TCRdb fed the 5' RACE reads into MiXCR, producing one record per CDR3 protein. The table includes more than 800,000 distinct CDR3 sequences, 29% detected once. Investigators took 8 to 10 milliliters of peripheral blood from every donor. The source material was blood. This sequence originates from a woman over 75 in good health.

CDR3 amino acids: CSAPGQGDTYGYTF. The CDR3, as DNA: TGCAGTGCCCCCGGACAGGGGGATACCTATGGCTACACCTTC. V usage is TRBV20-1 and J usage is TRBJ1-2, with TRBD1 matching 10 bases. The length of the CDR3 is 14 residues. V gave up 6 bases and J gave up 4 bases; unmatched junction bases: 8. Per germline, CDR1 DFQATT and CDR2 SNEGSKA (reference sequence).